The 4 T cell receptor beta chains in this list originate from one sample, sequenced in a study of shared clonotypes between healthy human individuals. Naive CD8 populations comprised CD45RO-negative cells positively selected for CCR7, excluding terminally differentiated effector memory CD45RA+ cells. This table comes from immunoSEQ multiplex PCR, and its TCRdb copy is limited to in-frame clones, with some not included. The sample comprises fewer than 1 million clones, approximately 97% of which are singletons, and roughly 0.23% rests with the top ten. Material: naive CD8+ T cells sorted from blood. The receptor source for this set is a man younger than 40 in good health.

The rearrangement joins TRBV4-3 to TRBJ2-7; D unresolved. CDR1 is LGHNA and CDR2 is YSLEER in the germline V gene. There are 15 residues in the CDR3. Trimming took off 0 bases at V and 0 bases at J, with 9 bases between the two ends. The CDR3 spells CASSQDWTDSYEQYF. CDR3 nucleotide sequence: TGCGCCAGCAGCCAAGACTGGACGGACTCCTACGAGCAGTACTTC.

As for this clone: This CDR3 is also generated by other DNA sequences in the sample. V gene TRBV7-2 combines with J gene TRBJ2-7; D gene uncertain. V lost 0 bases and J 2 bases, leaving 5 bases between the germline ends. The germline CDR1 and CDR2 sequences are SGHTA and FQGNSA. The CDR3 covers 13 residues. The CDR3 protein is CASSLAGTYEQYF. CDR3 DNA sequence: TGTGCCAGCAGCTTAGCGGGCACCTACGAGCAGTACTTC.

CDR3 nucleotide sequence: TGCGCCAGCAGCCAAGAGGGGTCTGGGCTGTTCTACGAGCAGTACTTC. This encodes CASSQEGSGLFYEQYF. This chain uses TRBV4-1 with TRBJ2-7, with D hard to call. Germline lookup yields CDR1 MGHRA and CDR2 YSYEKL. V dropped 0 bases and J dropped 3 bases, with 15 bases sitting between them. This CDR3 has 16 residues.

The chain uses TRBV7-9 and TRBJ2-1; no clear D. Germline V gene data show CDR1 as SEHNR and CDR2 as FQNEAQ (reference sequence). CDR3 length: 12 residues. Trimming removed 7 bases from V and 5 bases from J, with 9 bases in between. The CDR3 coding sequence is TGTGCCAGCACTCCAGAAAACAATGAGCAGTTCTTC. As protein: CASTPENNEQFF.